This TCR beta chain is from a study of blood T cell repertoires in COVID-19. Study-wide background: Italy, Spain and the United States were the sources of the convalescent and acute COVID-19 samples.

TCRdb's table, derived via immunoSEQ multiplex PCR, lists solely in-frame clones and lacks some. This sample has 30,000 to 35,000 clones, with 85% found just once. V was trimmed by 10 bases and J by 5 bases, leaving 24 bases between them. This CDR3 spans 15 amino acids. Germline V gene lookup returns CDR1 SGHRS and CDR2 YFSETQ. Sequenced sample: peripheral blood. The TCR sequence derives from a human donor with acute or convalescent COVID-19. The donor label of this sample is uncertain. The rearrangement links TRBV5-1 to TRBJ1-2; tentatively, D is TRBD1 (6 bases). DNA of the CDR3: TGCGCCCAGCGGGGGGAGGGGGAACAAAGGTATGGCTACACCTTC. Translating gives CAQRGEGEQRYGYTF.